The TCR beta chain under discussion was sequenced for a study of blood T cell repertoires in COVID-19. Across the whole study: From T cells, B-cell-depleted T cells, or PBMCs came the material, which was cDNA or gDNA.

Adults between about 18 and 95 years of age took part from about two dozen US areas. The study assigned cohorts using participant-reported clinical history. This CDR3 is 16 amino acids long. V shed 2 bases and J 1 base; nucleotides not matched to a gene: 5. In germline, CDR1 is MNHNS, CDR2 SASEGT. Original analysis: From reference gene primer amplification, estimates of nucleated cell counts were derived. Method: immunoSEQ multiplex PCR; TCRdb's copy keeps in-frame clones and lacks some. V, J and clone size were drawn from that table, and D and trimming were deduced from the DNA. The sample includes some 300,000 clones, roughly 90% of them seen just once.

The J gene is TRBJ1-5, the V gene TRBV6-1; 7 bases fit TRBD1. The clonotype was recovered from a woman aged 50 to 60 who had been exposed to COVID-19. Sequencing was done on a sample of PBMCs or T cells enriched from blood (not recorded which). The CDR3 loop is CASSETSGGSNQPQHF. In DNA form, the CDR3 reads TGTGCCAGCAGTGAAACTTCAGGGGGGAGCAATCAGCCCCAGCATTTT.